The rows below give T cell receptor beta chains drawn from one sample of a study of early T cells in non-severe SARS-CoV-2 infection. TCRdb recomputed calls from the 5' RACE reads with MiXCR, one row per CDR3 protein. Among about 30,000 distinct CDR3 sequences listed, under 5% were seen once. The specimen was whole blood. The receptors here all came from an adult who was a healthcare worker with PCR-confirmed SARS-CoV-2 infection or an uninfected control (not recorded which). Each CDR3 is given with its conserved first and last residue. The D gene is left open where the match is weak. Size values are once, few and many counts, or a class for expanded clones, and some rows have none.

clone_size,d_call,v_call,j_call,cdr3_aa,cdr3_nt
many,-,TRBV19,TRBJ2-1,CASSNSHTGTYNEQFF,TGTGCCAGTAGTAACTCCCACACAGGAACCTACAATGAGCAGTTCTTC
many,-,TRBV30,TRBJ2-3,CAWSASQVADTQYF,TGTGCCTGGAGTGCCTCCCAGGTAGCGGATACGCAGTATTTT
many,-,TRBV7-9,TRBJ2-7,CASSRGYEQYF,TGTGCCAGCAGCCGAGGCTACGAGCAGTACTTC
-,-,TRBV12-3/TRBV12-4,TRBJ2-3,CASSFPGGTDTQYF,TGTGCCAGCAGTTTCCCAGGGGGCACAGATACGCAGTATTTT
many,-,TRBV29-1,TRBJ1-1,CSVVSVAIEAFF,TGCAGCGTTGTAAGTGTGGCCATTGAAGCTTTCTTT
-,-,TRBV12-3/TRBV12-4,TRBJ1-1,CASSPMDTSNTEAFF,TGTGCCAGCAGCCCAATGGACACATCGAACACTGAAGCTTTCTTT
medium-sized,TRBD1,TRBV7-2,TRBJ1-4,CASSLAGPGGGGGKLFF,TGTGCCAGCAGCTTAGCGGGTCCAGGGGGTGGTGGTGGAAAACTGTTTTTT
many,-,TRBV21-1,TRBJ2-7,CASSKNPRRGRLADYEQYF,TGTGCCAGCAGCAAAAACCCCAGGCGGGGAAGACTAGCGGACTACGAGCAGTACTTC
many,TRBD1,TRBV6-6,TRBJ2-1,CASRLTGVYEQFF,TGTGCCAGCAGGCTGACAGGGGTCTATGAGCAGTTCTTC
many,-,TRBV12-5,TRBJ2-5,CASGLTVGGGSETQYF,TGTGCTAGTGGTTTAACCGTTGGGGGGGGCAGTGAGACCCAGTACTTC
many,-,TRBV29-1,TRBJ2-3,CSVEAQTDTQYF,TGCAGCGTTGAGGCCCAGACAGATACGCAGTATTTT